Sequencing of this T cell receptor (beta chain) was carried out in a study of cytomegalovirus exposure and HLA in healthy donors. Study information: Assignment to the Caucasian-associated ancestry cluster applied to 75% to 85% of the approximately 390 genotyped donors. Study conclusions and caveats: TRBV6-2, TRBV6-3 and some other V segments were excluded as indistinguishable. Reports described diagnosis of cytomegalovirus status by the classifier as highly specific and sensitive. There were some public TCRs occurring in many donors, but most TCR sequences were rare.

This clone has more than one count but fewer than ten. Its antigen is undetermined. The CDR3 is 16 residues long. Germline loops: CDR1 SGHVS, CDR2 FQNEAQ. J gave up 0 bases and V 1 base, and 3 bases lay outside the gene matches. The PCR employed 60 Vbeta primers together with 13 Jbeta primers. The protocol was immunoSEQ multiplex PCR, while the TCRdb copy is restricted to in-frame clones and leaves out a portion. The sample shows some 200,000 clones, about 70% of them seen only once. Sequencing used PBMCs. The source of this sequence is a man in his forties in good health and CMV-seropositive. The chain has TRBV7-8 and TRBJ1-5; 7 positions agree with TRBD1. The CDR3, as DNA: TGTGCCAGCAGCTTAGAGGGACAGTTTAGCAATCAGCCCCAGCATTTT. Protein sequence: CASSLEGQFSNQPQHF.